This T cell receptor (beta chain) is drawn from a study of T cell changes during pregnancy in multiple sclerosis. V was clipped by 3 bases and J by 1 base, with 10 bases between them. The CDR3 consists of 14 residues. Germline CDR1 and CDR2: MDHEN and SYDVKM. Measured with immunoSEQ multiplex PCR; TCRdb has only the in-frame clones, and not every one. The table includes around 60,000 clones, 92% detected once. The sample in question was peripheral blood, obtained in the second trimester of pregnancy. This TCR was recovered from a female donor with multiple sclerosis, enrolled in a pregnancy study. This chain uses TRBV28 with TRBJ2-7, with D possibly TRBD1 on 6 matching bases. The CDR3 DNA reads TGTGCCAGCAGTTTTTGGGGGCAGTCCTACGAGCAGTACTTC. Encoded protein: CASSFWGQSYEQYF.